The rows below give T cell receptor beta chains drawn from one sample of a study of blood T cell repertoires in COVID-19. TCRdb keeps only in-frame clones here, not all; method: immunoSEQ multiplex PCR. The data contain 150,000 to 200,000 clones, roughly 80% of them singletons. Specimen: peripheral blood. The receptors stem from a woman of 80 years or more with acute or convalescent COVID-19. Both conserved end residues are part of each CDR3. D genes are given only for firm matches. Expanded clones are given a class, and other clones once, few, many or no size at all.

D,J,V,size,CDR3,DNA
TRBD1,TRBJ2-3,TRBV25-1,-,CASSDRRTGGWDTQYF,TGTGCCAGCAGTGATCGTCGGACAGGGGGCTGGGATACGCAGTATTTT
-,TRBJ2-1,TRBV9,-,CASSVGVGGSNEQFF,TGTGCCAGCAGCGTAGGGGTAGGAGGGAGCAATGAGCAGTTCTTC
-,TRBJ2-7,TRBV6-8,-,CASRTESGPQYF,TGTGCCAGCAGGACTGAAAGCGGGCCTCAGTACTTC
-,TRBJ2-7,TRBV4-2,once,CASRDYSSEQYF,TGTGCCAGCAGGGACTATTCCAGCGAGCAGTACTTC
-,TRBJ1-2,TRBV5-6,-,CASSLGTTNYGYTF,TGTGCCAGCAGCTTGGGTACAACAAACTATGGCTACACCTTC
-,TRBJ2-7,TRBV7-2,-,CASSYGEPFSYEQYF,TGTGCCAGCAGTTATGGAGAGCCATTCTCCTACGAGCAGTACTTC
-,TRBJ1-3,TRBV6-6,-,CASSTPRTGLSNTIYF,TGTGCCAGCAGTACCCCCCGCACAGGGCTATCGAACACCATATATTTT
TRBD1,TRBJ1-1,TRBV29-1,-,CSYKSTQGDTEAFF,TGCAGCTATAAAAGTACCCAGGGGGACACTGAAGCTTTCTTT
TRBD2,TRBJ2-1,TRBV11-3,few,CASSRGSGLGYYNEQFF,TGTGCCAGCAGCCGCGGTTCGGGACTAGGATACTACAATGAGCAGTTCTTC
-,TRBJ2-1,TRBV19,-,CASSIGQGSGRRAFF,TGTGCCAGTAGTATCGGACAGGGGAGCGGGAGGCGTGCGTTCTTC
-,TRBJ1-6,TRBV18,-,CASSPSDNSPLHF,TGTGCCAGCTCACCCTCAGATAATTCACCCCTCCACTTT
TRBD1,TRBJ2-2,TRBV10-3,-,CAISVSKTGGEGTGELFF,TGTGCCATCAGTGTATCCAAGACAGGGGGCGAGGGCACCGGGGAGCTGTTTTTT
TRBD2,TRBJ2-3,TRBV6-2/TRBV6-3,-,CASSTGLAGSTDTQYF,TGTGCCAGCAGCACGGGACTAGCGGGAAGCACAGATACGCAGTATTTT
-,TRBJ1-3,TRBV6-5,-,CASSYSASGGNTIYF,TGTGCCAGCAGTTACTCGGCGTCAGGGGGAAACACCATATATTTT
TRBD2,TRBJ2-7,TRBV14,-,CASSRLTSGRLSYEQYF,TGTGCCAGCAGCCGCTTGACTAGCGGGAGGCTTTCCTACGAGCAGTACTTC
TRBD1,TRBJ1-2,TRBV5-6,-,CASSFQGDYGYTF,TGTGCCAGCAGCTTTCAGGGGGATTATGGCTACACCTTC
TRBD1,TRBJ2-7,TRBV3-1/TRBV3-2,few,CASSQSGTVPYEQYF,TGTGCCAGCAGCCAATCCGGGACAGTCCCTTACGAGCAGTACTTC
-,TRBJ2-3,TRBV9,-,CASSASADTQYF,TGTGCCAGCAGCGCCAGCGCGGATACGCAGTATTTT
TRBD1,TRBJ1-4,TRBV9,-,CASSVGTGTLNEKLFF,TGTGCCAGCAGCGTAGGGACAGGGACCCTCAATGAAAAACTGTTTTTT
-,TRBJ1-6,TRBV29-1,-,CSVALGSGSPLHF,TGCAGCGTTGCCCTAGGGAGTGGTTCACCCCTCCACTTT
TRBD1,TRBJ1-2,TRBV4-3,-,CASSFSGTEGYTF,TGCGCCAGCAGCTTCTCCGGGACAGAAGGCTACACCTTC
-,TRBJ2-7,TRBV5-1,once,CASSDTPYEQYF,TGCGCCAGCAGCGACACCCCCTACGAGCAGTACTTC
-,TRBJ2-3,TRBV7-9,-,CASSSTGSTDTQYF,TGTGCCAGCAGCTCCACAGGGAGCACAGATACGCAGTATTTT
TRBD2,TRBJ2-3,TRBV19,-,CASSPLIGSGDTTDTQYF,TGTGCCAGTAGTCCCCTTATCGGTAGCGGGGATACCACAGATACGCAGTATTTT
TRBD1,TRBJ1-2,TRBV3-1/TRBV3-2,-,CASSLLGTGDGYTF,TGTGCCAGCAGCCTCCTCGGGACAGGGGATGGCTACACCTTC
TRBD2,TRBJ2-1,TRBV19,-,CASSIGWSSGRAAYEQFF,TGTGCCAGTAGTATAGGTTGGTCTAGCGGGAGGGCCGCGTATGAGCAGTTCTTC
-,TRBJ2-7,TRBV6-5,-,CASSNRPYEQYF,TGTGCCAGCAGTAACAGGCCCTACGAGCAGTACTTC
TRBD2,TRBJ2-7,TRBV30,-,CAWSRRLAGGPYEQYF,TGTGCCTGGAGCCGGCGACTAGCGGGGGGGCCCTACGAGCAGTACTTC
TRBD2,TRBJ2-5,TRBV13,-,CASSLGASGSWETQYF,TGTGCCAGCAGCTTAGGTGCTAGCGGGAGTTGGGAGACCCAGTACTTC
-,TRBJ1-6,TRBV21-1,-,CASTPNPIDSAYSPLHF,TGTGCCAGCACCCCCAACCCGATCGACAGTGCCTATTCACCCCTCCACTTT
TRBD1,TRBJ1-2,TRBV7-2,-,CASSLEQGAVAAYGYTF,TGTGCCAGCAGCTTAGAACAGGGGGCAGTAGCCGCGTATGGCTACACCTTC
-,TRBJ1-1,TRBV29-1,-,CSATDRNTEAFF,TGCAGCGCCACGGACAGGAACACTGAAGCTTTCTTT
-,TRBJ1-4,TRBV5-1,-,CASSTRATNEKLFF,TGCGCCAGCAGCACCCGGGCAACTAATGAAAAACTGTTTTTT
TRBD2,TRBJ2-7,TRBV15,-,CATSDPGGTYEQYF,TGTGCCACCAGCGATCCGGGGGGGACCTACGAGCAGTACTTC
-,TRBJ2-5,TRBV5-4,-,CASTPGRGAYSQETQYF,TGTGCCAGCACTCCGGGACGGGGGGCCTATTCCCAAGAGACCCAGTACTTC
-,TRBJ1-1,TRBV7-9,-,CASSLGQAQAFF,TGTGCCAGCAGCCTAGGACAAGCCCAAGCTTTCTTT
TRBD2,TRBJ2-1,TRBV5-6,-,CASSLWEGWQFF,TGTGCCAGCAGCTTGTGGGAGGGTTGGCAGTTCTTC
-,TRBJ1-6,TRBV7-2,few,CASSPRAYNSPLHF,TGTGCCAGCAGCCCGAGGGCTTATAATTCACCCCTCCACTTT
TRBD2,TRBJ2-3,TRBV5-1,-,CASSGLAAGPDTQYF,TGCGCCAGCAGCGGACTAGCGGCAGGCCCAGATACGCAGTATTTT
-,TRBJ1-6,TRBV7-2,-,CASSLITRGPLHF,TGTGCCAGCAGCTTAATAACCCGGGGTCCCCTCCACTTT
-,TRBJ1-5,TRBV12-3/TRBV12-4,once,CASSLAGDQPQHF,TGTGCCAGCAGTTTAGCGGGAGATCAGCCCCAGCATTTT
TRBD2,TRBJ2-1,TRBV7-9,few,CASSLPPRLAGVVDEQFF,TGTGCCAGCAGCTTACCCCCTCGACTAGCGGGAGTGGTAGATGAGCAGTTCTTC
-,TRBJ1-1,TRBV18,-,CASSPQWGNTEAFF,TGTGCCAGCTCACCACAATGGGGCAACACTGAAGCTTTCTTT
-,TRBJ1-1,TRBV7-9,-,CASAGAATEAFF,TGTGCCAGCGCGGGCGCAGCCACTGAAGCTTTCTTT
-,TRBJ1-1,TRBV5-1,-,CASSLPGMNTEAFF,TGCGCCAGCAGCCTGCCCGGTATGAACACTGAAGCTTTCTTT
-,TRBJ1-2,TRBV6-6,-,CALGTFEGGYTF,TGTGCCCTCGGGACATTTGAAGGGGGCTACACCTTC
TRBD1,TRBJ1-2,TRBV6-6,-,CASGRGQGDWGYTF,TGTGCCAGCGGGAGGGGACAGGGGGATTGGGGCTACACCTTC
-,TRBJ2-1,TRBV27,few,CASSLRAAGFASNEQFF,TGTGCCAGCAGTTTAAGGGCCGCGGGGTTCGCTAGCAATGAGCAGTTCTTC
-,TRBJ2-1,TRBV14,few,CASSQDGYRAYNEQFF,TGTGCCAGCAGCCAAGATGGATACAGGGCCTACAATGAGCAGTTCTTC
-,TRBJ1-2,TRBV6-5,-,CASSYSRPQYGYTF,TGTGCCAGCAGTTACTCGAGGCCTCAGTATGGCTACACCTTC
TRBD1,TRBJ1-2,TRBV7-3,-,CASSLTGQGGGNGYTF,TGCGCCAGCAGCTTAACGGGACAGGGGGGCGGAAATGGCTACACCTTC
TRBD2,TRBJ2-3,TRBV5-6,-,CASRTSYVGLAGTDTQYF,TGTGCCAGCAGGACTTCATACGTCGGACTAGCGGGCACAGATACGCAGTATTTT